The clone carrying this T cell receptor beta chain was found a few times. As yet, its antigen is unknown. The sample originates from a study of T cell responses to AZD1222 COVID-19 vaccine. Libraries were prepared by immunoSEQ multiplex PCR; TCRdb keeps only in-frame clonotypes and omits some of them. Among fewer than 100,000 clones, about 88% were seen once, and the ten largest hold approximately 15%. Findings and caveats of the study: Reports say nearly half of spike-specific TCRs go after unmutated variant regions. Donors, mostly white British, included more females; clonal diversity was possibly underestimated. Spike regions recognized by vaccine-associated CD4 TCRs spanned the protein, led by 160-218 and 743-854.

Trimming pared 0 bases from V and 3 bases from J, leaving 1 base between. The V gene's germline CDR1 is SGDLS and CDR2 YYNGEE. The CDR3 extends over 12 amino acids. Here the sequenced sample was peripheral blood, taken 28 days after the second AZD1222 dose. The chain uses TRBV9 and TRBJ2-4; the D is unclear. The sequence was obtained from an adult who received the AZD1222 COVID-19 vaccine. The CDR3 is CASSVDKNIQYF. CDR3 in DNA: TGTGCCAGCAGCGTAGACAAAAACATTCAGTACTTC.